These 28 T cell receptor beta chains were sequenced from one sample in a study of blood T cell repertoires in COVID-19. Clones were sequenced by immunoSEQ multiplex PCR, and TCRdb holds only the in-frame ones, with some missing. This table holds about 250,000 clones, more than 65% found once. The sequenced sample consisted of PBMCs or T cells enriched from blood (not recorded which). The receptor source for this set is a middle-aged man who had recovered from COVID-19.

J is TRBJ2-7 and V is TRBV23-1, with TRBD2 identical over 13 bases. TRBV23-1 is an open reading frame, and its role is uncertain. J lost 6 bases, V lost 2 bases, and 4 bases had no gene match. The CDR3 sequence is 15 residues long. The CDR3 region is CASSQPTSGRVEQYF. DNA for the CDR3: TGCGCCAGCAGTCAACCAACTAGCGGGAGGGTCGAGCAGTACTTC.

This clone was found once. This chain uses TRBV7-2 with TRBJ2-1, with D possibly TRBD2 on 6 matching bases. Trimming pared 3 bases from V and 12 bases from J, leaving 12 bases between. Germline V gene data show CDR1 as SGHTA and CDR2 as FQGNSA. The length of the CDR3 is 12 residues. CDR3 nucleotides: TGTGCCAGCAGCTTGGGGGGAGGAGCGCAGTTCTTC. The encoded protein is CASSLGGGAQFF.

This clone was recorded only once. The genes are TRBV6-4 and TRBJ2-1, with 12 bases matching TRBD2. CDR3 length equals 14 residues. J gave up 6 bases and V 6 bases, and 3 bases lay outside the gene matches. Germline V gene data show CDR1 as MRHNA and CDR2 as SNTAGT. In DNA, the CDR3 is TGTGCCAGCAGCCCTAGCGGGGGGGTCAATGAGCAGTTCTTC. It specifies CASSPSGGVNEQFF.

This chain connects TRBV7-6 to TRBJ1-1; D possibly corresponds to TRBD1 (5 bases). The CDR3 sequence is 13 residues long. CDR1 and CDR2 (germline): SGHVS, FNYEAQ. V lost 1 base to trimming and J lost 3 bases, with 6 bases between them. CDR3 sequence (DNA): TGTGCCAGCAGCTTAGGACAGTACACTGAAGCTTTCTTT. This encodes CASSLGQYTEAFF.

The chain joins TRBV27 to TRBJ1-4, with a tentative D call TRBD1 (5 bases). Germline V lookup: CDR1 MNHEY, CDR2 SMNVEV (reference sequence). Trimming cost V 4 bases and J 7 bases, with 13 bases left between them. The CDR3 covers 14 residues. The CDR3 nucleotides are TGTGCCAGCAGTTCTCAGGGAAGGTCTGAAAAACTGTTTTTT. The encoded protein is CASSSQGRSEKLFF.

The J gene is TRBJ1-3, the V gene TRBV5-1; maybe TRBD1 (5 bases). CDR1 is SGHRS, CDR2 YFSETQ, per germline. Trimming took off 3 bases at V and 4 bases at J, with 11 bases between the two ends. The CDR3 sequence is 14 residues long. This chain's CDR3 is CASSSGIPGNTIYF. The CDR3 DNA follows: TGCGCCAGCAGCTCAGGGATTCCCGGAAACACCATATATTTT.

The rearrangement links TRBV18 to TRBJ1-5, with D maybe TRBD1 (6 bases). With 2 bases removed from V and 1 base from J, the gap between germline ends came to 9 bases. Per the germline V gene, CDR1 is KGHSH and CDR2 is LQKENI. The CDR3 consists of 15 residues. CDR3 sequence (DNA): TGTGCCAGCTCACCATCAGGGGTGAGCAATCAGCCCCAGCATTTT. The encoded protein is CASSPSGVSNQPQHF.

The chain uses TRBV7-9 and TRBJ1-6; D might be TRBD1 (5 bases). V shed 5 bases and J shed 10 bases, with 18 bases lying between them. Germline assignment: CDR1 SEHNR and CDR2 FQNEAQ (reference sequence). This CDR3 has 15 residues. CDR3 loop: CASSGGPQGRSPLHF. The DNA for the CDR3 is TGTGCCAGCAGCGGCGGTCCGCAGGGCCGATCACCCCTCCACTTT.

The chain employs TRBV6-2 or TRBV6-3 and TRBJ1-5, with 10 nucleotides matching TRBD1. With V trimmed by 5 bases and J by 11 bases, 18 bases remained unmatched. This CDR3 region has 17 residues. The germline gives CDR1 MNHEY, CDR2 SVGEGT. This CDR3 is CASSRETGGVRDGTQHF. CDR3 DNA sequence: TGTGCCAGCAGTCGGGAGACAGGGGGCGTGAGGGATGGCACCCAGCATTTT.

The genes are TRBV2 and TRBJ2-5; TRBD2 matches at 9 bases. V lost 1 base, J lost 5 bases, and 2 bases stayed unmatched. Germline-derived CDR1 and CDR2 are SNHLY and FYNNEI. The CDR3 sequence is 14 residues long. CDR3 in amino acids: CASSEGGRAETQYF. The CDR3 region has the DNA TGTGCCAGCAGTGAAGGCGGGAGGGCGGAGACCCAGTACTTC.

This clone rates as medium-sized. This chain connects TRBV28 to TRBJ1-5; 7 positions agree with TRBD1. Germline CDR1 and CDR2: MDHEN and SYDVKM. Germline trimming cut 0 bases from V and 4 bases from J; bases unmatched to any gene: 3. CDR3 size: 15 residues. Here the CDR3 reads CASSLWAGGNQPQHF. The CDR3 DNA reads TGTGCCAGCAGTTTATGGGCAGGGGGAAATCAGCCCCAGCATTTT.

The chain has TRBV7-2 and TRBJ1-6; TRBD1 matches 8 bases. The trim removed 6 bases at V and 9 bases at J, leaving 7 bases unmatched. Germline CDR1 reads SGHTA; CDR2 reads FQGNSA. The CDR3 is 14 residues long. The CDR3 DNA reads TGTGCCAGCAGACCGACAGGGGAGAGTTCACCCCTCCACTTT. Translated, it gives CASRPTGESSPLHF. The complete variable domain, with remaining parts taken from reference TRBV7-2 and TRBJ1-6, reads GAGVSQSPSNKVTEKGKDVELRCDPISGHTALYWYRQSLGQGLEFLIYFQGNSAPDKSGLPSDRFSAERTGGSVSTLTIQRTQQEDSAVYLCASRPTGESSPLHFGNGTRLTVT.

This rearrangement joins TRBV5-4 to TRBJ2-7, with D uncertain. V was shortened by 5 bases and J by 2 bases, with 14 bases between the two germline ends. CDR3 length: 14 amino acids. Germline values: CDR1 SGHNT, CDR2 YYREEE (reference sequence). CDR3 in amino acids: CASSLTTPPYEQYF. CDR3 nucleotide sequence: TGTGCCAGCAGTTTGACCACTCCTCCCTACGAGCAGTACTTC.

As regards this clone: The sample has other DNA sequences that encode this CDR3 too. The rearrangement joins TRBV29-1 to TRBJ2-5; maybe TRBD2 (5 bases). The germline V gene has CDR1 SQVTM and CDR2 ANQGSEA. The V gene lost 4 bases and the J gene lost 4 bases, with 13 bases spanning the gap. This CDR3 region has 13 residues. In DNA form, the CDR3 reads TGCAGCGTTGCTTCGGGGAGTCGAGAGACCCAGTACTTC. Amino acid sequence: CSVASGSRETQYF. Full variable domain (rest looked up from reference TRBV29-1 and TRBJ2-5): SAVISQKPSRDICQRGTSLTIQCQVDSQVTMMFWYRQQPGQSLTLIATANQGSEATYESGFVIDKFPISRPNLTFSTLTVSNMSPEDSSIYLCSVASGSRETQYFGPGTRLLVL.

The chain recombines TRBV6-5 with TRBJ2-7; 8 bases match TRBD2. The CDR3 length is 15 residues. Per the germline V gene, CDR1 is MNHEY and CDR2 is SVGAGI. V dropped 6 bases and J dropped 7; count of bases not matched to a gene: 14. This CDR3 is CASSPGTTGRAEQYF. The CDR3 region has the DNA TGTGCCAGCAGCCCCGGGACTACCGGGAGGGCGGAGCAGTACTTC.

Notes on this clone: Other DNA sequences of this sample code for an identical CDR3. This chain links TRBV7-9 with TRBJ2-7; 14 bases line up with TRBD2. The germline CDR1 and CDR2 sequences are SEHNR and FQNEAQ (reference sequence). The CDR3 contains 15 residues. V gave up 5 bases and J gave up 1 base; unmatched junction bases: 1. As DNA, the CDR3 is TGTGCCAGCAGCGGGACTAGCGGGAGTTCCTACGAGCAGTACTTC. Encoded protein: CASSGTSGSSYEQYF.

This sequence joins TRBV10-1 and TRBJ1-1; tentative D call: TRBD1 (6 bases). This CDR3 spans 13 amino acids. Trimming pared 5 bases from V and 1 base from J, leaving 8 bases between. The germline CDR1 and CDR2 sequences are WNHNN and SYGVQD (reference sequence). The CDR3 DNA reads TGCGCCAGCAGTACGGGACAGAACACTGAAGCTTTCTTT. As protein: CASSTGQNTEAFF.

This clone showed up just once. V gene TRBV6-4 combines with J gene TRBJ1-2, with D possibly being TRBD1 (5 bases). Trimming took off 0 bases at V and 7 bases at J, with 9 bases between the two ends. The germline V gene has CDR1 MRHNA and CDR2 SNTAGT. This CDR3 contains 13 residues. The chain's CDR3 is CASSDSSGVGYTF. The CDR3 DNA sequence: TGTGCCAGCAGTGACTCATCGGGGGTTGGCTACACCTTC.

The chain has TRBV30 and TRBJ1-6, with a tentative D call TRBD1 (5 bases). Deletions cut 7 bases from V and 12 bases from J, with 19 bases between. The CDR3 spans 13 residues. Germline CDR1 and CDR2: GTSNPN and SVGIG (reference sequence). The CDR3 spells CASGRHTGVPLHF. The DNA for the CDR3 is TGTGCCTCGGGACGACATACCGGCGTACCCCTCCACTTT.

This clone was recorded once. The chain uses TRBV28 and TRBJ2-1; 8 bases fit TRBD2. The CDR3 is 15 amino acids. Germline V CDR1 and CDR2: MDHEN, SYDVKM. Losses at the gene ends were 7 bases for V and 6 bases for J; bases not matched to a gene: 11. The CDR3 DNA sequence: TGTGCCAGCACGGAGCGGGAGAAGGATTCCAATGAGCAGTTCTTC. Translating gives CASTEREKDSNEQFF.

The chain is built from TRBV5-6 and TRBJ2-7, with TRBD2 matching over 7 bases. The CDR3 consists of 14 residues. Germline V gives CDR1 SGHDT, CDR2 YYEEEE. Trimming cost V 0 bases and J 5 bases; bases outside gene matches: 5. CDR3 residues: CASSLAGGPHEQYF. In nucleotides, the CDR3 is TGTGCCAGCAGCTTGGCGGGAGGCCCCCACGAGCAGTACTTC.

J is TRBJ1-1 and V is TRBV27; perhaps TRBD1 as D (5 bases). The ends were cut back, 5 bases at V and 1 base at J, with 17 bases in the middle. Germline values: CDR1 MNHEY, CDR2 SMNVEV (reference sequence). There are 16 residues in the CDR3. CDR3 protein: CASSLQGRMANTEAFF. CDR3 DNA: TGTGCCAGCAGTCTCCAGGGTCGGATGGCGAACACTGAAGCTTTCTTT.

The chain joins TRBV12-5 to TRBJ2-3, with a tentative D call TRBD1 (5 bases). Germline CDR1 reads LGHNT; CDR2 reads FRNRAP. CDR3 size: 16 residues. The germline V and J ends were trimmed by 0 bases and 1 base, with 11 bases remaining between them. CDR3 loop: CASGLVRGRGTDTQYF. The CDR3 nucleotides read TGTGCTAGTGGTTTGGTAAGGGGCCGAGGCACAGATACGCAGTATTTT. The variable domain in full, with the rest retrieved from reference TRBV12-5 and TRBJ2-3, is DARVTQTPRHKVTEMGQEVTMRCQPILGHNTVFWYRQTMMQGLELLAYFRNRAPLDDSGMPKDRFSAEMPDATLATLKIQPSEPRDSAVYFCASGLVRGRGTDTQYFGPGTRLTVL.

The chain combines TRBV11-2 with TRBJ2-1, with TRBD1 matching 8 bases. Germline lookup yields CDR1 SGHAT and CDR2 FQNNGV. The CDR3 extends over 14 amino acids. The V and J ends lost 4 bases and 6 bases, in that order; junction bases with no gene match: 5. Written as DNA, the CDR3 is TGTGCCAGCAGCTCGGACAGGGCTACCAATGAGCAGTTCTTC. It encodes CASSSDRATNEQFF.

This CDR3 reads CASSLSGGRNTEAFF. The CDR3 region has the DNA TGTGCCAGTAGTCTCTCAGGGGGAAGGAACACTGAAGCTTTCTTT. This chain joins TRBV19 and TRBJ1-1; 7 bases align to TRBD1. The V segment lost 5 bases and the J segment 1 base; nucleotides outside the gene matches: 7. CDR1 LNHDA and CDR2 SQIVND come from the germline V gene (reference sequence). This CDR3 contains 15 residues.

This clone was counted between two and nine times. The chain couples TRBV15 to TRBJ1-5; unclear D gene. The CDR3 spans 14 residues. V was shortened by 1 base and J by 8 bases, with 12 bases between the two germline ends. CDR1 is LNHNV and CDR2 is YYDKDF in the germline V gene (reference sequence). Here the CDR3 DNA reads TGTGCCACCAGCAGAGGTGAAAAGGAGGAGCCCCAGCATTTT. Amino acids: CATSRGEKEEPQHF.

The chain couples TRBV5-6 to TRBJ1-6; 8 bases are a match to TRBD1. Germline V gene lookup returns CDR1 SGHDT and CDR2 YYEEEE. The CDR3 sequence is 18 residues long. V gave up 4 bases and J gave up 14 bases; unmatched junction bases: 23. The CDR3 DNA sequence: TGTGCCAGCAGCCCGACGGGACAGGCAGTCCGAAGTATGCGGACCCTCCACTTT. Amino acids: CASSPTGQAVRSMRTLHF.

This chain joins TRBV29-1 and TRBJ2-5; TRBD2 matches 8 bases. The CDR3 sequence is 13 residues long. Germline V gene lookup returns CDR1 SQVTM and CDR2 ANQGSEA. Trimming at V came to 3 bases and at J to 5 bases, leaving 5 bases not matched to a gene. CDR3 DNA sequence: TGCAGCGTTGAGCGGGGGGCGCGGGAGACCCAGTACTTC. Translation: CSVERGARETQYF. The variable domain in full, with the rest retrieved from reference TRBV29-1 and TRBJ2-5, is SAVISQKPSRDICQRGTSLTIQCQVDSQVTMMFWYRQQPGQSLTLIATANQGSEATYESGFVIDKFPISRPNLTFSTLTVSNMSPEDSSIYLCSVERGARETQYFGPGTRLLVL.